The next 5 T cell receptor beta chains were all read from a single sample in a study of cytomegalovirus exposure and HLA in healthy donors. Vbeta (60) and Jbeta (13) primers were used in the PCR. The assay was immunoSEQ multiplex PCR, and TCRdb's table has in-frame clones only and misses some. Of about 160,000 clones in the sample, 85% were seen once. The sample comprised PBMCs. These receptor sequences come from a boy aged 2-9 years in good health and CMV-seronegative.

The chain uses TRBV5-4 and TRBJ2-6, with 7 bases aligning to TRBD1. The CDR3 is 17 amino acids. Per germline, CDR1 SGHNT and CDR2 YYREEE (reference sequence). Unmatched junction bases numbered 3, after V lost 0 bases and J lost 0 bases. CDR3 residues: CASSLGQGRSGANVLTF. CDR3 DNA sequence: TGTGCCAGCAGCTTGGGACAGGGTCGCTCTGGGGCCAACGTCCTGACTTTC.

This chain uses TRBV6-5 with TRBJ2-6, with 7 bases aligning to TRBD2. From germline, CDR1 is MNHEY and CDR2 SVGAGI. The CDR3 covers 13 residues. J gave up 4 bases and V 9 bases, and 3 bases lay outside the gene matches. The CDR3 here is CASGTTGANVLTF. The CDR3 DNA follows: TGTGCCAGTGGGACTACAGGGGCCAACGTCCTGACTTTC.

The sample holds a few counts of this clone. The chain carries TRBV5-4 and TRBJ2-1, with 8 bases that match TRBD1. The CDR3 runs to 16 residues. Germline assignment: CDR1 SGHNT and CDR2 YYREEE (reference sequence). V lost 0 bases, J lost 8 bases, and 10 bases stayed unmatched. In DNA, the CDR3 is TGTGCCAGCAGCTTGGGGCCGACAGGGGCGCAGGATGAGCAGTTCTTC. Its protein is CASSLGPTGAQDEQFF.

V usage is TRBV5-4 and J usage is TRBJ2-2, with 13 nucleotides matching TRBD2. Germline V gene sequence: CDR1 SGHNT, CDR2 YYREEE (reference sequence). The length of the CDR3 is 18 residues. V gave up 2 bases and J gave up 4 bases; unmatched junction bases: 8. CDR3 DNA sequence: TGTGCCAGCAGCTTCGGGACTAGCGGGGTAGATGGCACCGGGGAGCTGTTTTTT. Residues: CASSFGTSGVDGTGELFF.

The chain recombines TRBV5-1 with TRBJ1-3; possible D gene TRBD1, 6 bases. The CDR3 is 16 residues long. Trimming pared 0 bases from V and 0 bases from J, leaving 10 bases between. Germline assignment: CDR1 SGHRS and CDR2 YFSETQ. The CDR3 DNA follows: TGCGCCAGCAGCTTGGGACAGGCCAGCTCTGGAAACACCATATATTTT. It yields the protein CASSLGQASSGNTIYF. The whole variable domain, remainder taken from reference TRBV5-1 and TRBJ1-3, is KAGVTQTPRYLIKTRGQQVTLSCSPISGHRSVSWYQQTPGQGLQFLFEYFSETQRNKGNFPGRFSGRQFSNSRSEMNVSTLELGDSALYLCASSLGQASSGNTIYFGEGSWLTVV.